This is a list of T cell receptor beta chains from one sample in a study of graft-versus-host responses after intestinal transplantation. Their antigens remain unidentified. Sequenced by immunoSEQ multiplex PCR; TCRdb stores in-frame clones only, minus some. The sample shows 50,000 to 75,000 clones, 90% to 95% of them seen only once. The sample here was unstimulated CD4+ T cells sorted from spleen or lymph node cells, taken before transplant. The receptors here all came from a human donor who was the organ donor for an intestinal transplant. The CDR3 runs from the conserved cysteine through the conserved F or W. The D gene is left open where the match is weak. The size entry is marked missing in some rows and otherwise reads once, few, many or a size class.

cdr3_aa	cdr3_nt	j_call	v_call	d_call	clone_size
CASSYSRGSGKLFF	TGTGCCAGCAGTTACTCGAGAGGGTCGGGAAAACTGTTTTTT	TRBJ1-4	TRBV6-5	-	-
CASSLTAQGLAFF	TGTGCCAGCAGCTTAACCGCCCAGGGGCTGGCTTTCTTT	TRBJ1-1	TRBV7-3	-	-
CASSIVGQLGAQPQHF	TGTGCCAGTAGTATAGTCGGCCAACTAGGAGCTCAGCCCCAGCATTTT	TRBJ1-5	TRBV19	-	-
CASSPTTGGGGSKNIQYF	TGTGCCAGCAGCCCCACAACAGGGGGTGGAGGGTCCAAAAACATTCAGTACTTC	TRBJ2-4	TRBV13	TRBD1	-
CATIGDRDNEQFF	TGTGCCACCATAGGGGACAGGGACAATGAGCAGTTCTTC	TRBJ2-1	TRBV19	TRBD1	-
CASSLKTGANYEQYF	TGTGCCAGCAGTTTGAAAACAGGGGCTAACTACGAGCAGTACTTC	TRBJ2-7	TRBV27	TRBD1	-
CASSTRQGKVEQFF	TGCGCCAGCAGCACCAGACAGGGGAAAGTTGAGCAGTTCTTC	TRBJ2-1	TRBV5-1	TRBD1	-
CASSKTGGAREYYGYTF	TGTGCCAGCTCAAAGACAGGGGGCGCGAGGGAATACTATGGCTACACCTTC	TRBJ1-2	TRBV18	TRBD1	-
CASSQEGGLLKEKLFF	TGCGCCAGCAGCCAAGAGGGGGGGCTTTTAAAGGAAAAACTGTTTTTT	TRBJ1-4	TRBV4-3	-	-
CASSLDVNYGYTF	TGTGCCAGCAGCTTGGACGTAAACTATGGCTACACCTTC	TRBJ1-2	TRBV5-6	-	-
CASSILQGAWENQPQHF	TGTGCCAGTAGTATACTACAGGGGGCCTGGGAAAATCAGCCCCAGCATTTT	TRBJ1-5	TRBV19	TRBD1	-
CASSYSTGNQPQHF	TGTGCCAGCAGTTACTCGACAGGGAATCAGCCCCAGCATTTT	TRBJ1-5	TRBV6-6	TRBD1	-
CASNSVTSYNEQFF	TGTGCCAGCAACAGCGTCACCTCCTACAATGAGCAGTTCTTC	TRBJ2-1	TRBV2	-	-
CASSTPGTGANEQFF	TGTGCCAGCAGCACCCCCGGGACAGGGGCCAATGAGCAGTTCTTC	TRBJ2-1	TRBV21-1	-	-
CASSLVGQRGTEAFF	TGTGCCAGCAGCTTAGTAGGTCAGAGAGGCACTGAAGCTTTCTTT	TRBJ1-1	TRBV7-2	-	-
CASKVGASTDTQYF	TGTGCCAGCAAAGTCGGGGCGTCCACAGATACGCAGTATTTT	TRBJ2-3	TRBV7-8	-	-
CASSEVGNYGYTF	TGTGCCAGCAGTGAGGTGGGGAACTATGGCTACACCTTC	TRBJ1-2	TRBV25-1	-	-
CASSETGTDTQYF	TGCGCCAGCAGTGAGACGGGAACAGATACGCAGTATTTT	TRBJ2-3	TRBV10-2	-	once
CASSQGQGNSPLHF	TGCGCCAGCAGCCAAGGACAGGGGAATTCACCCCTCCACTTT	TRBJ1-6	TRBV4-3	TRBD1	-
CASSYFGRRSLAFF	TGTGCCAGCAGTTACTTCGGCCGACGGTCTCTGGCTTTCTTT	TRBJ1-1	TRBV6-6	-	few
CASRPEGQIRVLYNSPLHF	TGTGCCAGCAGACCCGAAGGGCAAATAAGAGTACTCTATAATTCACCCCTCCACTTT	TRBJ1-6	TRBV7-8	-	-
CASSLGLAGQETQYF	TGTGCCAGCAGCTTGGGACTAGCGGGGCAAGAGACCCAGTACTTC	TRBJ2-5	TRBV5-4	TRBD2	-
CASSTDRAPYEQYF	TGTGCCAGCAGCACGGACAGGGCCCCCTACGAGCAGTACTTC	TRBJ2-7	TRBV6-5	TRBD1	-
CASSFGEEETQYF	TGTGCCAGCTCCTTCGGGGAGGAGGAGACCCAGTACTTC	TRBJ2-5	TRBV9	-	-
CASSLSGYNSPLHF	TGTGCCAGCAGCTTAAGCGGATATAATTCACCCCTCCACTTT	TRBJ1-6	TRBV7-2	-	-